A single sample gave rise to the 12 T cell receptor beta chains below, sequenced in a study of glioma-infiltrating T cells. Using RNA template, CDR3s of TCR alpha and beta were amplified with iRepertoire arm-PCR. TCRdb ran MiXCR on the multiplex PCR reads and lists one entry per CDR3 protein. The data contain more than 350,000 distinct CDR3 sequences, roughly two fifths of them seen just once; the ten biggest clones take up 12%. The sequencing input was glioma tissue, nonneoplastic brain tissue, or PBMCs (not recorded which). Receptor source: a human donor with low-grade glioma or glioblastoma, undergoing nonglioma brain surgery, or in good health (not recorded which).

This chain joins TRBV2 and TRBJ2-7; TRBD1 agrees at 7 bases. V shed 6 bases, J shed 3 bases, and the junction held 8 bases outside the gene matches. Looked up from germline, CDR1 is SNHLY and CDR2 is FYNNEI. This CDR3 has 14 residues. The CDR3 DNA reads TGTGCCAGCAGCTACCAGGGGGACGGCTACGAGCAGTACTTC. This translates into CASSYQGDGYEQYF.

With regard to this clonotype: Possible read error: a much larger clone is one base away. The chain couples TRBV28 to TRBJ1-3; D is uncertain. Per the germline V gene, CDR1 is MDHEN and CDR2 is SYDVKM. The CDR3 contains 14 residues. The CDR3 coding sequence is TGTGCCAGCTCCGGTGAGGGATCTGGAAGCACCATATATTTT. It yields the protein CASSGEGSGSTIYF.

The rearrangement links TRBV29-1 to TRBJ1-1; tentatively, D is TRBD1 (6 bases). With 6 bases removed from V and 1 base from J, the gap between germline ends came to 12 bases. Germline CDR1 is SQVTM and CDR2 is ANQGSEA. CDR3 length equals 13 residues. The CDR3 nucleotides are TGCAGCGTAAAGGGACAACGGAACACTGAAGCTTTCTTT. Translating it yields CSVKGQRNTEAFF.

The sample holds many counts of this clonotype. CDR3 residues: CASRRQGAYEQFF. In DNA, the CDR3 is TGTGCCAGCAGGCGACAGGGGGCCTATGAGCAGTTCTTC. The rearrangement uses TRBV6-1 and TRBJ2-1, with 10 bases fitting TRBD1. V was pared by 6 bases and J by 8 bases, with 4 bases of the junction left unmatched. The CDR3 is 13 amino acids. Germline CDR1 and CDR2: MNHNS and SASEGT.

The chain has TRBV20-1 and TRBJ1-5; no clear D gene. Between the trimmed V and J ends, which lost 5 bases and 6 bases, there was a span of 14 bases. CDR3 size: 13 residues. CDR1 is DFQATT, CDR2 SNEGSKA, per germline (reference sequence). The CDR3 sequence: CSASEMVGQPQHF. CDR3 sequence (DNA): TGCAGTGCTTCAGAGATGGTCGGTCAGCCCCAGCATTTT.

In this sample, this clonotype turned up many times. This rearrangement joins TRBV7-6 to TRBJ1-1, with 9 bases fitting TRBD1. Germline V lookup: CDR1 SGHVS, CDR2 FNYEAQ. This CDR3 has 13 residues. Losses at the gene ends were 4 bases for V and 7 bases for J; bases not matched to a gene: 4. In nucleotides, the CDR3 is TGTGCCAGCAGCTGGACAGGGGATGGTGAAGCTTTCTTT. This translates into CASSWTGDGEAFF. Combining the CDR3 with reference TRBV7-6 and TRBJ1-1 gives the whole variable domain GAGVSQSPRYKVTKRGQDVALRCDPISGHVSLYWYRQALGQGPEFLTYFNYEAQQDKSGLPNDRFSAERPEGSISTLTIQRTEQRDSAMYRCASSWTGDGEAFFGQGTRLTVV.

For this clonotype: Likely a read error: the CDR3 ends without its conserved phenylalanine or tryptophan. The chain is built from TRBV20-1 and TRBJ1-5, with D unresolved. CDR3 length equals 14 residues. V dropped 6 bases and J dropped 0 bases, with 12 bases sitting between them. The V gene's germline CDR1 is DFQATT and CDR2 SNEGSKA (reference sequence). The CDR3 DNA reads as TGCAGTGCGGGTGGACGGTATAGCAATCAGCCCCAGCATCTT. Translating it yields CSAGGRYSNQPQHL.

V usage is TRBV19 and J usage is TRBJ2-7, with TRBD2 matching 9 bases. V gave up 3 bases and J gave up 2 bases; unmatched junction bases: 8. This CDR3 has 16 residues. Per germline, CDR1 LNHDA and CDR2 SQIVND (reference sequence). The CDR3 region has the DNA TGTGCCAGTAGTATCGTAGCGGGAGCGATCGCCTACGAGCAGTACTTC. Amino acids: CASSIVAGAIAYEQYF.

This clonotype was counted ten times or more. This rearrangement joins TRBV28 to TRBJ1-1; D gene ambiguous. CDR3 length: 15 residues. CDR1 and CDR2 (germline): MDHEN, SYDVKM. Trimming took 2 bases from V and 11 from J, leaving 21 bases between them. The CDR3 DNA sequence: TGTGCCAGCAGTTTACCCCGACTTACGGGCCGCGGCGCTTTCTTT. It specifies CASSLPRLTGRGAFF.

This clonotype was observed a few times. CDR3 DNA: TGTGCCAGCAGTTTCGAGGATGCTTTCTACGAGCAGTACTTC. The encoded protein is CASSFEDAFYEQYF. The chain carries TRBV28 and TRBJ2-7, with D unresolved. The CDR3 covers 14 residues. Trimming left V 3 bases short and J 3 bases short, with 12 bases between. From germline, CDR1 is MDHEN and CDR2 SYDVKM. Full variable domain (outside the CDR3, taken from reference TRBV28 and TRBJ2-7): DVKVTQSSRYLVKRTGEKVFLECVQDMDHENMFWYRQDPGLGLRLIYFSYDVKMKEKGDIPEGYSVSREKKERFSLILESASTNQTSMYLCASSFEDAFYEQYFGPGTRLTVT.

This clonotype appeared many times. V gene TRBV6-2 or TRBV6-3 combines with J gene TRBJ1-1; no clear D. The V end lost 0 bases, the J end lost 0 bases, and 14 bases lay between the germline ends. The CDR3 is made up of 17 amino acids. Germline assignment: CDR1 MNHEY and CDR2 SVGEGT. CDR3 amino acids: CASSYSTQTSMNTEAFF. The DNA of the CDR3 is TGTGCCAGCAGTTACTCGACGCAGACTTCTATGAACACTGAAGCTTTCTTT.

Comment on this clonotype: This may be a read error: a much more frequent sequence differs by one nucleotide. CDR3 protein: CASSLGVTYEQYF. The CDR3 DNA reads TGTGCCAGCAGTTTAGGGGTTACCTACGAGCAGTACTTC. This rearrangement joins TRBV27 to TRBJ2-7; no firm D call. CDR1 is MNHEY, CDR2 SMNVEV, per germline (reference sequence). This CDR3 comprises 13 residues. With 2 bases removed from V and 2 bases from J, the gap between germline ends came to 7 bases.